This TCR beta chain appears in the sequencing data of a study of shared clonotypes between healthy human individuals. Background on the study: Researchers assigned three CD4 naive, three CD4 memory, two CD8 naive and one CD8 memory plate to each donor. Study findings and constraints: Rarefaction revealed incomplete sorted-subset sequencing despite large depth. Generation of non-shared clonotypes was less probable than generation of clonotypes shared by all four donors.

The naive CD8 population came from CD45RO-negative cells selected for CCR7, without terminally differentiated effector memory CD45RA+ cells. In the case of this clone: What it binds is not known. Germline is not matched at one junction end, which may reflect a read error.

It was roughly 200 ng DNA, around 33,000 T cell genomes, that sorted-subset replicate PCRs used. The protocol was immunoSEQ multiplex PCR, while the TCRdb copy is restricted to in-frame clones and leaves out a portion. The sample shows more than 2 million clones, about 95% of them seen only once. CDR1 is MNHEY and CDR2 is SVGAGI in the germline V gene. The CDR3 has 13 residues. This chain connects TRBV6-5 to TRBJ2-7; TRBD2 matches 11 bases. The sample comprised naive CD8+ T cells sorted from blood. This clonotype was sampled from a man between 18 and 29 years old in good health. The CDR3 loop is CASSPTSGKGTVF. The CDR3 DNA follows: TGTGCCAGCAGTCCGACTAGCGGGAAGGGGACCGTCTTC.